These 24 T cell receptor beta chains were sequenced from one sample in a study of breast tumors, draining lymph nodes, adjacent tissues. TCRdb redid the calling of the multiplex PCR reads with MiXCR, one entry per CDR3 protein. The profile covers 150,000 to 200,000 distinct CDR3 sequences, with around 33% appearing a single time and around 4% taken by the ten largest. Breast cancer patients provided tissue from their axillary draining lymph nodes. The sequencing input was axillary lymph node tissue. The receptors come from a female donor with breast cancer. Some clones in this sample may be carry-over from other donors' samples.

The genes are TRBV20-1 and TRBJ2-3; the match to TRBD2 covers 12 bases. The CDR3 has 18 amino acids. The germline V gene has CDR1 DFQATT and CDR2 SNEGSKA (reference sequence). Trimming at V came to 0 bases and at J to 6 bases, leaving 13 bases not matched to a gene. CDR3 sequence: CSARDPPASSGRVDTQYF. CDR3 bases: TGCAGTGCTAGAGATCCTCCCGCATCTAGCGGGAGGGTCGATACGCAGTATTTT.

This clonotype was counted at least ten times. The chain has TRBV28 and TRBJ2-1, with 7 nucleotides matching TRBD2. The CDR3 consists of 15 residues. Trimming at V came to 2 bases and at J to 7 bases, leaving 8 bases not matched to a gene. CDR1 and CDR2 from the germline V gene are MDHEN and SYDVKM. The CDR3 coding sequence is TGTGCCAGCAGTTTACGCCGCGCCGGGAGGAATGAGCAGTTCTTC. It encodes CASSLRRAGRNEQFF. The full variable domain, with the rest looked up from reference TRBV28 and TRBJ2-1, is DVKVTQSSRYLVKRTGEKVFLECVQDMDHENMFWYRQDPGLGLRLIYFSYDVKMKEKGDIPEGYSVSREKKERFSLILESASTNQTSMYLCASSLRRAGRNEQFFGPGTRLTVL.

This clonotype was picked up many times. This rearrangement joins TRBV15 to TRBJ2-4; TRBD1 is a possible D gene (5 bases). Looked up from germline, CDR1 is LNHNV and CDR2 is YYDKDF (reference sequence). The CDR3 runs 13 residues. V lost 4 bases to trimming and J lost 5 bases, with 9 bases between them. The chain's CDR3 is CATSTAGQNIQYF. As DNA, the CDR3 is TGTGCCACCAGCACGGCAGGGCAAAACATTCAGTACTTC. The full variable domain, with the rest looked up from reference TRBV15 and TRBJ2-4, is DAMVIQNPRYQVTQFGKPVTLSCSQTLNHNVMYWYQQKSSQAPKLLFHYYDKDFNNEADTPDNFQSRRPNTSFCFLDIRSPGLGDTAMYLCATSTAGQNIQYFGAGTRLSVL.

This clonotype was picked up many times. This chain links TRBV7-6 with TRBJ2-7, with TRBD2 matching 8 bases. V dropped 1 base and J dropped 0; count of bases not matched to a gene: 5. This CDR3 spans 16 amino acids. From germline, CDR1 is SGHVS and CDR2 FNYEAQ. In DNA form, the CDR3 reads TGTGCCAGCAGCTTAGATCGTCTAGCGGGCTCCTACGAGCAGTACTTC. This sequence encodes CASSLDRLAGSYEQYF.

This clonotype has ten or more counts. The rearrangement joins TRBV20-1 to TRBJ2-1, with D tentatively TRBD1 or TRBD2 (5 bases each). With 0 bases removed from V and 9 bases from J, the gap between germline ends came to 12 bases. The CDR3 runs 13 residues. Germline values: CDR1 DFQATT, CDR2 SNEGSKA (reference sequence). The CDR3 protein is CSARDRGPSEQFF. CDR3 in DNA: TGCAGTGCTAGAGATCGGGGCCCTTCTGAGCAGTTCTTC.

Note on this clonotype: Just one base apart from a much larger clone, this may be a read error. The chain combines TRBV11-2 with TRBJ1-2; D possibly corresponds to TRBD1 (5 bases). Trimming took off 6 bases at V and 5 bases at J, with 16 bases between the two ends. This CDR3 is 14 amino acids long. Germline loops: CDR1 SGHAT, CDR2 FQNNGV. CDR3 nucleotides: TGTGCCAGCAGTCCCGACAGAGACCAGTATGGCTACACCTTC. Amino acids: CASSPDRDQYGYTF. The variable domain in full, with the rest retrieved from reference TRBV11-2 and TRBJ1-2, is EAGVAQSPRYKIIEKRQSVAFWCNPISGHATLYWYQQILGQGPKLLIQFQNNGVVDDSQLPKDRFSAERLKGVDSTLKIQPAKLEDSAVYLCASSPDRDQYGYTFGSGTRLTVV.

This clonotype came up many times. CDR3 protein: CASRGDSYTDTQYF. The DNA for the CDR3 is TGTGCCAGCAGAGGGGACAGCTACACAGATACGCAGTATTTT. The chain uses TRBV9 and TRBJ2-3, with 7 positions matching TRBD1. With V trimmed by 5 bases and J by 2 bases, 5 bases remained unmatched. The CDR3 spans 14 residues. Germline values: CDR1 SGDLS, CDR2 YYNGEE.

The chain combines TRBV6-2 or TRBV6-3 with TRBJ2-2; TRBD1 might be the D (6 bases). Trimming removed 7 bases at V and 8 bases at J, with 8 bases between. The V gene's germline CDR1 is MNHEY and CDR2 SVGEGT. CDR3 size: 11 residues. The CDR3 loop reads CASIGTGELFF. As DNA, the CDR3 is TGTGCCAGCATCGGGACAGGGGAGCTGTTTTTT.

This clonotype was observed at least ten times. This CDR3 is CASAGSTYEQYF. Written as DNA, the CDR3 is TGTGCCAGCGCAGGGTCCACCTACGAGCAGTACTTC. The gene calls are TRBV2 and TRBJ2-7, with TRBD1 as a possible D gene (5 bases). The V gene's germline CDR1 is SNHLY and CDR2 FYNNEI. Trimming left V 8 bases short and J 2 bases short, with 10 bases between. The CDR3 runs to 12 residues.

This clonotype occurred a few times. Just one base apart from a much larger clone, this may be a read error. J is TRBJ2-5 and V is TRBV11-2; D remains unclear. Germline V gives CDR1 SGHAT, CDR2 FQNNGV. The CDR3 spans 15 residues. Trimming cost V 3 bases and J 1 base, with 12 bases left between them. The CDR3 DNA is TGTGCCAGCAGCTTGGCCTTGGTGTCCCAAGAGACCCAGTACTTC. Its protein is CASSLALVSQETQYF.

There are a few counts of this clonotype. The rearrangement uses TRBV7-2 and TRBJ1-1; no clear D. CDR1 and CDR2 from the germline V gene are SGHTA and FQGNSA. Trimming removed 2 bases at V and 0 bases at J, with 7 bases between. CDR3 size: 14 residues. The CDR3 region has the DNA TGTGCCAGCAGCTTATTGGCAGTGAACACTGAAGCTTTCTTT. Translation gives CASSLLAVNTEAFF.

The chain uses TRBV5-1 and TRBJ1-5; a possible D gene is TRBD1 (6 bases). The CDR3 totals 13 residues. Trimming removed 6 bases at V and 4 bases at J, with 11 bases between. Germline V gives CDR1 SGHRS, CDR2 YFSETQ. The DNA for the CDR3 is TGCGCCAGCACTGGACAGACTAATCAGCCCCAGCATTTT. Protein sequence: CASTGQTNQPQHF.

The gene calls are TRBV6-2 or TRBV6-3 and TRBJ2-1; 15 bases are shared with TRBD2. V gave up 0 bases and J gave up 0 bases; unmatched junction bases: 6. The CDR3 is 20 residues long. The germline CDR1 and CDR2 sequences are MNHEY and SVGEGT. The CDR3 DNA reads TGTGCCAGCAGTTACTCCCTCGGACTAGCGGGAGGGATCTCCTACAATGAGCAGTTCTTC. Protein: CASSYSLGLAGGISYNEQFF.

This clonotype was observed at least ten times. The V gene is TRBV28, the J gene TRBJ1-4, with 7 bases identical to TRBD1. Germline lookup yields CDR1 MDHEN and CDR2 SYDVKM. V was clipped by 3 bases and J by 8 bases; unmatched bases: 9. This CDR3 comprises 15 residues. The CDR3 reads CASSFFGSGGEKLFF. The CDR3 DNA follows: TGTGCCAGCAGTTTCTTCGGGTCAGGGGGGGAAAAACTGTTTTTT.

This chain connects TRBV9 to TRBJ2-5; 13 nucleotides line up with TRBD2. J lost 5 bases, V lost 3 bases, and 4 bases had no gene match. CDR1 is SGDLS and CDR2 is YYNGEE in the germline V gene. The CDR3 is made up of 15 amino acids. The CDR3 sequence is CASSAGLAGAETQYF. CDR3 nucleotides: TGTGCCAGCAGCGCCGGACTAGCGGGGGCGGAGACCCAGTACTTC.

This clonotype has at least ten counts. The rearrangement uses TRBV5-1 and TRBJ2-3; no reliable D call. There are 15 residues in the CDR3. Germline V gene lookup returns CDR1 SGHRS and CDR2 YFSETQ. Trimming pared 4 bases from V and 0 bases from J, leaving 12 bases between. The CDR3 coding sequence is TGCGCCAGCAGCGCTTCTCCGTCTAGCACAGATACGCAGTATTTT. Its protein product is CASSASPSSTDTQYF.

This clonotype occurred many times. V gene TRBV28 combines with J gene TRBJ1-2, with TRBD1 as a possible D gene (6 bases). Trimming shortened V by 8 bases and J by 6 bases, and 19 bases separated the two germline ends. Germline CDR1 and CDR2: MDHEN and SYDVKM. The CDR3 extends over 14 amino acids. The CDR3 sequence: CASYNMDRSDGYTF. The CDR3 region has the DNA TGTGCCAGCTACAACATGGACAGATCAGATGGCTACACCTTC.

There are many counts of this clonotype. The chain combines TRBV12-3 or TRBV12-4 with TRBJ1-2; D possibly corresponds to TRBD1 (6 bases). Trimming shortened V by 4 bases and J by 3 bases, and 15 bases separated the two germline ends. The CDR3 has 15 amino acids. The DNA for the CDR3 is TGTGCCAGCAGTTCAGACCGACAGGCCCACTATGGCTACACCTTC. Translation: CASSSDRQAHYGYTF.

The CDR3 loop reads CASTLPWADNMNTEAFF. Written as DNA, the CDR3 is TGTGCCAGCACCCTCCCGTGGGCGGACAACATGAACACTGAAGCTTTCTTT. The V and J genes are TRBV11-1 and TRBJ1-1, with D possibly TRBD1 on 5 matching bases. Germline V gives CDR1 SGHAT, CDR2 FQDESV (reference sequence). The CDR3 spans 17 residues. Trimming shortened V by 7 bases and J by 0 bases, and 21 bases separated the two germline ends.

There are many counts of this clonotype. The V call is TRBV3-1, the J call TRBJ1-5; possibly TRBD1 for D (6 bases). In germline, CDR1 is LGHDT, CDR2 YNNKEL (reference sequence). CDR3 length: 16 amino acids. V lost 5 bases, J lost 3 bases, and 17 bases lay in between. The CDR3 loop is CASSADQQGVNQPQHF. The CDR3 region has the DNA TGTGCCAGCAGCGCCGACCAACAGGGAGTCAATCAGCCCCAGCATTTT.

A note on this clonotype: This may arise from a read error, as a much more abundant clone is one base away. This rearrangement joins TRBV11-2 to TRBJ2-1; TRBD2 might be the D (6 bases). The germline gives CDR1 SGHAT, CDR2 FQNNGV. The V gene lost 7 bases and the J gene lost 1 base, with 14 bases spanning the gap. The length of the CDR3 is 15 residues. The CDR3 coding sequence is TGTGCCAGCATCGACATGGCGGGGTCCTACAATGAGCAGTTCTTC. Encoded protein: CASIDMAGSYNEQFF.

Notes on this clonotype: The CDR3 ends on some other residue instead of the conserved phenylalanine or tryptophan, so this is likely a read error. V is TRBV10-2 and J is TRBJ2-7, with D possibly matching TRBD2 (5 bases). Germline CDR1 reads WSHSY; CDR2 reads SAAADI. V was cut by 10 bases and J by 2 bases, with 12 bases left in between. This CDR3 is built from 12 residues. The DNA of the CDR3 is TGCGCCACCCACTCGGGGACCTACGAGCAGTACTCT. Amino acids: CATHSGTYEQYS.

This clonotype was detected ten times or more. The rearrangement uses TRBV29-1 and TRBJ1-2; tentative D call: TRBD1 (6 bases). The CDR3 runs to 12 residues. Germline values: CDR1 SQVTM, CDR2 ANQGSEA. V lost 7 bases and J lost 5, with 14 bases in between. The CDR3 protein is CSALWGPYGYTF. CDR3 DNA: TGCAGCGCCCTTTGGGGGCCTTATGGCTACACCTTC.

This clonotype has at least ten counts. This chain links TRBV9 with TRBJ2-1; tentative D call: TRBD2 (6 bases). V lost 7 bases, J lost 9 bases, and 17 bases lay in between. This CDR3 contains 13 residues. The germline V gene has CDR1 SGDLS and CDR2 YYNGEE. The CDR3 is CASRRVGEAEQFF. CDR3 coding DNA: TGTGCCAGCCGAAGGGTGGGGGAGGCTGAGCAGTTCTTC.